The 30 T cell receptor beta chains in this list originate from one sample, sequenced in a study of sequential checkpoint blockade in melanoma. Treatment defined: randomized to nivolumab then ipilimumab (arm A) or the reverse (arm B). The data were produced by immunoSEQ multiplex PCR, yet TCRdb's version contains in-frame clones alone and is incomplete. Of roughly 17,000 clones listed, approximately 70% were seen once; the top ten hold approximately 10%. The specimen was CD8+ T cells sorted from blood (inferred from file names), collected from a patient given nivolumab and ipilimumab in sequence. Source of these receptors: a human donor with melanoma.

Only a few counts were recorded for this clone. The chain carries TRBV9 and TRBJ2-1; 8 nucleotides match TRBD2. Germline-derived CDR1 and CDR2 are SGDLS and YYNGEE. The CDR3 sequence is 14 residues long. The V gene end was trimmed by 5 bases and the J gene end by 8 bases; junction bases not matched to a gene: 9. The DNA of the CDR3 is TGTGCCAGCAGTAGGCCGGGGGGGCGGGATGAGCAGTTCTTC. Protein sequence: CASSRPGGRDEQFF.

The rearrangement uses TRBV27 and TRBJ1-2, with 7 bases aligning to TRBD1. The V and J ends lost 6 bases and 8 bases, in that order; junction bases with no gene match: 9. Germline V CDR1 and CDR2: MNHEY, SMNVEV (reference sequence). CDR3 length: 13 residues. CDR3 nucleotide sequence: TGTGCCAGCAGGGTAAGGGGGCAAAGCGGCTACACCTTC. Residues: CASRVRGQSGYTF.

V gene TRBV6-5 combines with J gene TRBJ2-7; D remains ambiguous. The CDR3 extends over 13 amino acids. The V gene's germline CDR1 is MNHEY and CDR2 SVGAGI. Trimming removed 8 bases from V and 3 bases from J, with 14 bases in between. The CDR3 reads CASGLVSGYEQYF. DNA for the CDR3: TGTGCCAGCGGTTTGGTCTCGGGCTACGAGCAGTACTTC.

This chain connects TRBV11-2 to TRBJ2-7, with TRBD2 matching 8 bases. J lost 4 bases, V lost 6 bases, and 5 bases had no gene match. This CDR3 is built from 13 residues. Germline V gives CDR1 SGHAT, CDR2 FQNNGV. In nucleotides, the CDR3 is TGTGCCAGCAGTTCTTTAGCGGGATACGAGCAGTACTTC. Translated, it gives CASSSLAGYEQYF.

The chain recombines TRBV7-3 with TRBJ1-2; D might be TRBD1 (5 bases). V dropped 5 bases and J dropped 7 bases, with 14 bases sitting between them. Germline CDR1 is SGHTA and CDR2 is FQGTGA. The CDR3 contains 13 residues. CDR3 sequence: CASSQTGESGYTF. The CDR3 DNA reads as TGTGCCAGCAGCCAAACGGGGGAGAGTGGCTACACCTTC.

V gene TRBV29-1 combines with J gene TRBJ1-2; perhaps TRBD1 as D (6 bases). V gave up 0 bases and J gave up 5 bases, with 10 bases separating them. The CDR3 covers 13 residues. Germline CDR1 and CDR2: SQVTM and ANQGSEA. The DNA for the CDR3 is TGCAGCGTTGAAGATCGTACAGGGTATGGCTACACCTTC. It translates to CSVEDRTGYGYTF.

The chain has TRBV7-7 and TRBJ2-2; D perhaps matches TRBD1 (6 bases). The CDR3 spans 14 residues. Germline V gene sequence: CDR1 SSHAT, CDR2 FNYEAQ (reference sequence). With 5 bases removed from V and 1 base from J, the gap between germline ends came to 8 bases. CDR3 sequence reads: CASSPGQNTGELFF. In nucleotides, the CDR3 is TGTGCCAGCAGCCCGGGACAGAACACCGGGGAGCTGTTTTTT.

The chain joins TRBV10-3 to TRBJ2-7, with D possibly TRBD1 on 5 matching bases. The CDR3 consists of 15 residues. The germline V gene encodes CDR1 ENHRY and CDR2 SYGVKD. V was trimmed by 4 bases and J by 1 base, leaving 14 bases between them. The CDR3 region has the DNA TGTGCCATCAGTGTCCCTCGCACAGGATCCTACGAGCAGTACTTC. Protein product: CAISVPRTGSYEQYF.

This clone was detected once. This rearrangement joins TRBV7-8 to TRBJ2-1; D ambiguous. Germline V gives CDR1 SGHVS, CDR2 FQNEAQ. This CDR3 comprises 11 residues. Trimming cost V 1 base and J 9 bases, with 4 bases left between them. The CDR3 here is CASSLVVEQFF. CDR3 sequence (DNA): TGTGCCAGCAGCTTAGTAGTTGAGCAGTTCTTC.

The rearrangement uses TRBV7-9 and TRBJ1-5, with 7 positions matching TRBD1. Germline CDR1 reads SEHNR; CDR2 reads FQNEAQ (reference sequence). The CDR3 totals 16 residues. Trimming cost V 1 base and J 3 bases; bases outside gene matches: 6. The CDR3 reads CASSLDEGALNQPQHF. In DNA form, the CDR3 reads TGTGCCAGCAGCTTAGACGAGGGGGCCCTCAATCAGCCCCAGCATTTT.

The V and J genes are TRBV29-1 and TRBJ1-2, with D maybe TRBD1 (6 bases). Germline lookup yields CDR1 SQVTM and CDR2 ANQGSEA. This CDR3 comprises 15 residues. Between the trimmed V and J ends, which lost 3 bases and 5 bases, there was a span of 19 bases. The CDR3 DNA follows: TGCAGCGTTGAGGCCAGTCAGGGGCGGGGGTATGGCTACACCTTC. Translation gives CSVEASQGRGYGYTF.

V gene TRBV30 combines with J gene TRBJ2-7; 9 positions match TRBD2. Germline V CDR1 and CDR2: GTSNPN, SVGIG (reference sequence). This CDR3 region has 18 residues. V trimming: 4 bases; J trimming: 1 base; junction bases outside the gene matches: 17. CDR3 residues: CAWNGVAGALGGSYEQYF. CDR3 in DNA: TGTGCCTGGAACGGGGTAGCGGGGGCCTTAGGGGGTTCCTACGAGCAGTACTTC.

This clone has only a few counts. The gene calls are TRBV5-5 and TRBJ2-7; D call uncertain. This CDR3 has 12 residues. Per germline, CDR1 SGHKS and CDR2 YYEKEE (reference sequence). V gave up 0 bases and J gave up 5 bases, with 6 bases separating them. This chain's CDR3 is CASSLAPNEQYF. In DNA, the CDR3 is TGTGCCAGCAGCTTGGCCCCAAACGAGCAGTACTTC.

The J gene is TRBJ2-6, the V gene TRBV30, with 9 positions matching TRBD1. Looked up from germline, CDR1 is GTSNPN and CDR2 is SVGIG (reference sequence). The CDR3 is made up of 14 amino acids. V dropped 5 bases and J dropped 11; count of bases not matched to a gene: 10. CDR3 in amino acids: CAWEGTGTGYVLTF. DNA for the CDR3: TGTGCCTGGGAGGGGACAGGGACGGGGTACGTCCTGACTTTC.

The chain uses TRBV7-9 and TRBJ2-5, with 10 bases lining up with TRBD1. The J call may be faulty, since TRBJ2-7 better matches the DNA end. Germline CDR1 and CDR2: SEHNR and FQNEAQ (reference sequence). This CDR3 spans 15 amino acids. Written as DNA, the CDR3 is TGTGCCAGCAGCCCAATGACAGGGGGCTTCGGCGAGCAGTACTTC. Protein product: CASSPMTGGFGEQYF.

In this sample, this clone turned up a few times. The chain recombines TRBV21-1 with TRBJ2-1; TRBD2, the table's D call, lacks a check against the DNA. TRBV21-1 is marked as a pseudogene. The CDR3 extends over 20 amino acids. The CDR3 nucleotides read TGTGCCAGCAGCTTAGGACTAGCGGGAGCGCGGGGGCACCATTCCAATGAGCAGTTCTTC. Amino acid sequence: CASSLGLAGARGHHSNEQFF.

The chain has TRBV7-8 and TRBJ2-7; D unresolved. Trimming stripped 4 bases from V and 2 bases from J, with 6 bases between. The length of the CDR3 is 12 residues. The germline gives CDR1 SGHVS, CDR2 FQNEAQ. The CDR3 DNA reads TGTGCCAGCAGCTCGAACACCTACGAGCAGTACTTC. Translated, it gives CASSSNTYEQYF. The whole variable domain, remainder taken from reference TRBV7-8 and TRBJ2-7, is GAGVSQSPRYKVAKRGQDVALRCDPISGHVSLFWYQQALGQGPEFLTYFQNEAQLDKSGLPSDRFFAERPEGSVSTLKIQRTQQEDSAVYLCASSSNTYEQYFGPGTRLTVT.

This clone was picked up a small number of times. The chain couples TRBV13 to TRBJ1-2, with D perhaps TRBD1 (6 bases). Germline lookup yields CDR1 PRHDT and CDR2 FYEKMQ (reference sequence). Trimming shortened V by 5 bases and J by 0 bases, and 13 bases separated the two germline ends. The CDR3 consists of 15 residues. The CDR3, as DNA: TGTGCCAGCAGCCTGGGAAGGGGGTCTAACTATGGCTACACCTTC. Its translation: CASSLGRGSNYGYTF. The variable domain in full, completed from reference TRBV13 and TRBJ1-2, reads AAGVIQSPRHLIKEKRETATLKCYPIPRHDTVYWYQQGPGQDPQFLISFYEKMQSDKGSIPDRFSAQQFSDYHSELNMSSLELGDSALYFCASSLGRGSNYGYTFGSGTRLTVV.

This chain uses TRBV9 with TRBJ2-3; 11 positions agree with TRBD2. CDR1 is SGDLS and CDR2 is YYNGEE in the germline V gene. This CDR3 contains 21 residues. The V gene end was trimmed by 0 bases and the J gene end by 0 bases; junction bases not matched to a gene: 15. CDR3 nucleotides: TGTGCCAGCAGCGTAGGGTATGTGAGAACTAGCGGGAGCCCTAGCACAGATACGCAGTATTTT. This encodes CASSVGYVRTSGSPSTDTQYF.

In this sample, this clone turned up a few times. V is TRBV9 and J is TRBJ2-3; a weak D match, TRBD1 (6 bases). The CDR3 length is 15 residues. V was cut by 1 base and J by 3 bases, with 12 bases left in between. The germline V gene encodes CDR1 SGDLS and CDR2 YYNGEE. The CDR3 region has the DNA TGTGCCAGCAGCGTATGGGACAACCCGACAGATACGCAGTATTTT. Translated: CASSVWDNPTDTQYF.

V usage is TRBV9 and J usage is TRBJ2-2; TRBD1 is a possible D gene (5 bases). Trimming took 4 bases from V and 0 from J, leaving 10 bases between them. Germline CDR1 reads SGDLS; CDR2 reads YYNGEE. The CDR3 has 15 amino acids. The DNA for the CDR3 is TGTGCCAGCAGCCCTTGGACACCGAACACCGGGGAGCTGTTTTTT. Translating gives CASSPWTPNTGELFF.

The gene calls are TRBV11-3 and TRBJ2-3; tentative D call: TRBD1 (5 bases). The CDR3 spans 19 residues. Trimming pared 0 bases from V and 1 base from J, leaving 20 bases between. In germline, CDR1 is SGHNT, CDR2 YENEEA. In DNA form, the CDR3 reads TGTGCCAGCAGCTTAGATTGGGGCCGCATCGGAGAAGGCACAGATACGCAGTATTTT. This codes for CASSLDWGRIGEGTDTQYF.

This clone was detected only once. The chain carries TRBV5-1 and TRBJ1-1; possibly TRBD1 for D (6 bases). The CDR3 is 12 residues long. V gave up 2 bases and J gave up 8 bases, with 10 bases separating them. Germline assignment: CDR1 SGHRS and CDR2 YFSETQ. CDR3 region: CASSLGTQEAFF. The DNA for the CDR3 is TGCGCCAGCAGCTTAGGGACACAGGAAGCTTTCTTT.

The CDR3 DNA sequence: TGTGCCACCCATGAGAGGGCGGGGGTTGAAGCTTTCTTT. It specifies CATHERAGVEAFF. The chain joins TRBV19 to TRBJ1-1; tentatively, D is TRBD1 (5 bases). The V end was cut by 10 bases, the J end by 7 bases, with 19 bases between. CDR1 and CDR2 from the germline V gene are LNHDA and SQIVND (reference sequence). CDR3 length equals 13 residues.

The chain couples TRBV28 to TRBJ2-5; 8 bases align to TRBD2. This CDR3 is 14 amino acids long. V was clipped by 7 bases and J by 4 bases; unmatched bases: 8. Looked up from germline, CDR1 is MDHEN and CDR2 is SYDVKM. The CDR3 reads CASTSGRGGETQYF. The DNA of the CDR3 is TGTGCCAGCACTTCGGGACGGGGGGGAGAGACCCAGTACTTC.

The genes are TRBV14 and TRBJ2-7, with D perhaps TRBD2 (5 bases). Trimming took 1 base from V and 6 from J, leaving 13 bases between them. This CDR3 comprises 14 residues. Germline V lookup: CDR1 SGHDN, CDR2 FVKESK. The CDR3 protein is CASSQGGWVSEQYF. The CDR3 bases are TGTGCCAGCAGCCAAGGAGGGTGGGTATCCGAGCAGTACTTC.

This clone has only a few counts. The rearrangement uses TRBV4-2 and TRBJ2-5, with TRBD2 matching over 8 bases. With 4 bases clipped from V and 1 base from J, the junction kept 5 bases outside the gene matches. This CDR3 contains 15 residues. CDR1 is LGHNA, CDR2 YNFKEQ, per germline. CDR3 region: CASSPAGELQETQYF. The CDR3, as DNA: TGTGCCAGCAGCCCAGCGGGGGAACTCCAAGAGACCCAGTACTTC.

This clone was seen once. The gene calls are TRBV10-2 and TRBJ2-5; D might be TRBD1 (5 bases). CDR3 length: 15 amino acids. Germline CDR1 is WSHSY and CDR2 is SAAADI. V gave up 1 base and J gave up 1 base, with 10 bases separating them. This chain's CDR3 is CASSEYPTVQETQYF. CDR3 coding DNA: TGCGCCAGCAGTGAGTACCCGACAGTCCAAGAGACCCAGTACTTC.

The rearrangement uses TRBV7-2 and TRBJ2-7, with TRBD2 identical over 15 bases. Germline values: CDR1 SGHTA, CDR2 FQGNSA. The CDR3 runs to 15 residues. Unmatched junction bases numbered 7, after V lost 6 bases and J lost 7 bases. The CDR3 is CASRGLAGGPFEQYF. The CDR3 coding sequence is TGTGCCAGCAGAGGACTAGCGGGAGGGCCGTTTGAGCAGTACTTC.

The chain joins TRBV7-3 to TRBJ2-7; the D gene is possibly TRBD2 (5 bases). Trimming took off 3 bases at V and 2 bases at J, with 8 bases between the two ends. The CDR3 totals 13 residues. The V gene's germline CDR1 is SGHTA and CDR2 FQGTGA. The CDR3 region is CASSFGRAYEQYF. As DNA, the CDR3 is TGTGCCAGCAGCTTCGGGCGGGCCTACGAGCAGTACTTC.